This TCR beta chain was identified in a study of T cell repertoires in cytomegalovirus infection. The wider study: Matching HLA type and CMV infection were both indicated by public TCR beta signatures.

Whole-study findings and limits: Clonotype analysis showed dominance of the ex vivo response by HLA-C-restricted CMV-specific TCR beta clonotypes. Carriers of CMV plus the relevant HLA were identified by cumulative public TCR beta family frequency.

This CDR3 has 18 residues. Germline values: CDR1 SGHVS, CDR2 FNYEAQ. Trimming at V came to 5 bases and at J to 4 bases, leaving 16 bases not matched to a gene. This clonotype appeared a few times. Its antigen is unidentified. In TCRdb, the reads were re-called with MiXCR into one record per CDR3 protein. This sample yields 550,000 to 700,000 distinct CDR3 sequences, of which approximately 40% are seen a single time; about 48% belongs to the top ten. The gene calls are TRBV7-6 and TRBJ2-3; 9 bases are a match to TRBD2. This TCR was recovered from a human donor in good health (CMV status not recorded). Some clones in this sample may be carry-over from other donors' samples. The material sequenced was cultured PBMCs, taken from culture after CMV antigen stimulation. As DNA, the CDR3 is TGTGCCAGCAGCCCTGACCTCGGTAGCGGGAGTGGGGCAGATACGCAGTATTTT. This encodes CASSPDLGSGSGADTQYF.